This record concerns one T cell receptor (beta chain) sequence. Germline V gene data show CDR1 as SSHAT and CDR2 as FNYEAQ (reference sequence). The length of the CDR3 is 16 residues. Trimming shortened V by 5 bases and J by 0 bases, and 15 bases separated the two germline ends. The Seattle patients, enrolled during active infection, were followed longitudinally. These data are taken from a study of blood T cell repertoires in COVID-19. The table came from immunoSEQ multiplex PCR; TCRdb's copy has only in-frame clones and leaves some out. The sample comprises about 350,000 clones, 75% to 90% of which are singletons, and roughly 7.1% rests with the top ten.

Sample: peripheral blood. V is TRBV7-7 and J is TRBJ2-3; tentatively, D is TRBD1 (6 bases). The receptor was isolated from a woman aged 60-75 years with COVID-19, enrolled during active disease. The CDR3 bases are TGTGCCAGCAGCCCCACAGGGAGTCCAAGCACAGATACGCAGTATTTT. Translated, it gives CASSPTGSPSTDTQYF.